The 31 T cell receptor beta chains reported below all come from one sample, sequenced in a study of identical twins. TCRdb ran MiXCR on the 5' RACE reads and lists one entry per CDR3 protein. The data contain about 700,000 distinct CDR3 sequences, around 6% of them singletons. Sequenced input: naive T cells sorted from blood. These receptors all come from a man in his late teens or twenties in good health.

This clonotype was observed a handful of times. V and J are TRBV6-2 or TRBV6-3 and TRBJ2-6; D is possibly TRBD1 (5 bases). With 7 bases removed from V and 0 bases from J, the gap between germline ends came to 16 bases. Looked up from germline, CDR1 is MNHEY and CDR2 is SVGEGT. The length of the CDR3 is 17 residues. CDR3 residues: CASNNGQGGSGANVLTF. For the CDR3, the DNA is TGTGCCAGCAACAACGGGCAGGGCGGCTCTGGGGCCAACGTCCTGACTTTC.

The CDR3 DNA reads TGTGCCTGGAATGGGGAATGGCGGGAGGTGGGGCAGTTCTTC. It specifies CAWNGEWREVGQFF. V is TRBV30 and J is TRBJ2-1; 8 nucleotides line up with TRBD2. Per germline, CDR1 GTSNPN and CDR2 SVGIG (reference sequence). V lost 4 bases, J lost 12 bases, and 14 bases stayed unmatched. The CDR3 extends over 14 amino acids.

The chain joins TRBV11-1 to TRBJ2-1, with 10 bases aligning to TRBD2. The CDR3 sequence is 18 residues long. The V gene's germline CDR1 is SGHAT and CDR2 FQDESV (reference sequence). J was trimmed by 8 bases and V by 6 bases; bases with no gene match: 19. The CDR3, as DNA: TGTGCCAGCAGGAAACTGTTTGGGGAAGCGGGAGGGGGCCATGAGCAGTTCTTC. Translating it yields CASRKLFGEAGGGHEQFF.

A few counts support this clonotype. The rearrangement links TRBV19 to TRBJ2-1; D unclear. This CDR3 comprises 16 residues. Germline CDR1 LNHDA, CDR2 SQIVND (reference sequence). V lost 5 bases and J 8 bases, leaving 22 bases between the germline ends. CDR3 nucleotides: TGTGCCAGTAGTCCTCCCGACACCCCCATGAGCGATGAGCAGTTCTTC. Amino acid sequence: CASSPPDTPMSDEQFF.

Here the CDR3 reads CASSDSFSYEQYF. The CDR3 DNA reads TGTGCCAGCTCCGACAGTTTCTCCTACGAGCAGTACTTC. The chain carries TRBV18 and TRBJ2-7; D is possibly TRBD1 (5 bases). Trimming cost V 6 bases and J 0 bases, with 9 bases left between them. The length of the CDR3 is 13 residues. Germline lookup yields CDR1 KGHSH and CDR2 LQKENI.

This clonotype was found a few times. This chain connects TRBV5-6 to TRBJ2-3, with no clear D. CDR3 length equals 14 residues. The germline V and J ends were trimmed by 4 bases and 7 bases, with 16 bases remaining between them. The germline V gene encodes CDR1 SGHDT and CDR2 YYEEEE. The CDR3 protein is CASSKTENAYTQYF. The CDR3 nucleotides are TGTGCCAGCAGCAAAACAGAGAACGCGTATACGCAGTATTTT.

Ten or more counts support this clonotype. The chain links TRBV12-3 or TRBV12-4 to TRBJ2-1, with D unclear. V lost 5 bases, J lost 0 bases, and 11 bases lay in between. The CDR3 contains 15 residues. The chain's CDR3 is CASSPPPSSYNEQFF. In DNA form, the CDR3 reads TGTGCCAGCAGTCCTCCCCCGAGCTCCTACAATGAGCAGTTCTTC.

V usage is TRBV29-1 and J usage is TRBJ1-2; 8 positions agree with TRBD1. In germline, CDR1 is SQVTM, CDR2 ANQGSEA. Trimming took 6 bases from V and 8 from J; bases not matched to a gene: 5. The CDR3 has 11 amino acids. The CDR3 DNA follows: TGCAGCGTCGCAGGGGGCGACGGCTACACCTTC. This sequence encodes CSVAGGDGYTF.

This clonotype has at least ten counts. This chain joins TRBV5-1 and TRBJ2-1, with D possibly matching TRBD2 (6 bases). The CDR3 is 16 amino acids. Germline V gene lookup returns CDR1 SGHRS and CDR2 YFSETQ. Trimming removed 0 bases at V and 5 bases at J, with 15 bases between. The CDR3 coding sequence is TGCGCCAGCAGCTTGGGACTAGGTGGGAGTCACAATGAGCAGTTCTTC. It translates to CASSLGLGGSHNEQFF. The whole variable domain, remainder taken from reference TRBV5-1 and TRBJ2-1, is KAGVTQTPRYLIKTRGQQVTLSCSPISGHRSVSWYQQTPGQGLQFLFEYFSETQRNKGNFPGRFSGRQFSNSRSEMNVSTLELGDSALYLCASSLGLGGSHNEQFFGPGTRLTVL.

This clonotype was recorded a few times. The chain carries TRBV7-6 and TRBJ2-1; 15 bases fit TRBD2. This CDR3 is built from 15 residues. Germline V gives CDR1 SGHVS, CDR2 FNYEAQ. Trimming took 5 bases from V and 9 from J; bases not matched to a gene: 5. The CDR3 region is CASSTGTSGRTEQFF. CDR3 in DNA: TGTGCCAGCAGCACAGGGACTAGCGGGAGGACTGAGCAGTTCTTC. Full variable domain (outside the CDR3, taken from reference TRBV7-6 and TRBJ2-1): GAGVSQSPRYKVTKRGQDVALRCDPISGHVSLYWYRQALGQGPEFLTYFNYEAQQDKSGLPNDRFSAERPEGSISTLTIQRTEQRDSAMYRCASSTGTSGRTEQFFGPGTRLTVL.

There are many counts of this clonotype. V usage is TRBV2 and J usage is TRBJ2-3; D unclear. Between the trimmed V and J ends, which lost 1 base and 6 bases, there was a span of 2 bases. CDR1 SNHLY and CDR2 FYNNEI come from the germline V gene. There are 11 residues in the CDR3. CDR3 nucleotide sequence: TGTGCCAGCAGTGAAGGGGATACGCAGTATTTT. Encoded protein: CASSEGDTQYF.

This clonotype was recorded at least ten times. The chain uses TRBV24-1 and TRBJ1-1, with 7 bases identical to TRBD1. With V trimmed by 4 bases and J by 11 bases, 12 bases remained unmatched. Germline V gene data show CDR1 as KGHDR and CDR2 as SFDVKD. This CDR3 is built from 14 residues. CDR3 coding DNA: TGTGCCACCAGTGAAGGACAGGACGTATCTCGCGCTTTCTTT. Protein sequence: CATSEGQDVSRAFF.

V usage is TRBV19 and J usage is TRBJ2-7, with 7 positions matching TRBD2. V shed 3 bases, J shed 0 bases, and the junction held 5 bases outside the gene matches. The CDR3 is 15 amino acids. Germline V gene sequence: CDR1 LNHDA, CDR2 SQIVND (reference sequence). The CDR3 coding sequence is TGTGCCAGTAGTATTTCTCTAGCGGTCTCCTACGAGCAGTACTTC. Its translation is CASSISLAVSYEQYF.

The chain recombines TRBV7-2 with TRBJ2-7, with 7 bases fitting TRBD1. The V gene's germline CDR1 is SGHTA and CDR2 FQGNSA. The trim removed 5 bases at V and 2 bases at J, leaving 6 bases unmatched. The CDR3 extends over 14 amino acids. The CDR3 DNA reads TGTGCCAGCAGCCCGGGACAGAGGGCCTACGAGCAGTACTTC. Translation gives CASSPGQRAYEQYF.

This clonotype was recorded a few times. The rearrangement links TRBV7-9 to TRBJ1-4; a possible D gene is TRBD1 (6 bases). CDR1 is SEHNR and CDR2 is FQNEAQ in the germline V gene (reference sequence). V shed 5 bases and J shed 5 bases, with 15 bases lying between them. The CDR3 is made up of 15 amino acids. CDR3: CASSPPAGANEKLFF. The CDR3 nucleotides read TGTGCCAGCAGCCCCCCGGCAGGGGCGAATGAAAAACTGTTTTTT.

This clonotype was observed at least ten times. V and J are TRBV12-3 or TRBV12-4 and TRBJ2-7; D is undetermined. Trimming shortened V by 6 bases and J by 12 bases, and 15 bases separated the two germline ends. The length of the CDR3 is 11 residues. The CDR3 region has the DNA TGTGCCAGCAGCGCAGGTGGTCCCCTGTACGTC. Translation: CASSAGGPLYV.

J is TRBJ1-1 and V is TRBV10-3; maybe TRBD1 (5 bases). V was pared by 6 bases and J by 5 bases, with 13 bases between. CDR3 length equals 13 residues. Germline V gives CDR1 ENHRY, CDR2 SYGVKD. The CDR3 protein is CAIRPREETEAFF. DNA of the CDR3: TGTGCCATCAGACCCAGGGAGGAGACTGAAGCTTTCTTT.

This clonotype has a count of ten or more. This chain uses TRBV5-5 with TRBJ1-3; TRBD1 matches 7 bases. The CDR3 has 15 amino acids. From germline, CDR1 is SGHKS and CDR2 YYEKEE (reference sequence). Trimming cost V 3 bases and J 3 bases; bases outside gene matches: 6. The CDR3 DNA sequence: TGTGCCAGCAGCTCTTACAGGGGAAGTGGAAACACCATATATTTT. Protein: CASSSYRGSGNTIYF.

This clonotype occurred a few times. This chain joins TRBV18 and TRBJ1-5, with D maybe TRBD1 (6 bases). In germline, CDR1 is KGHSH, CDR2 LQKENI. V was cut by 4 bases and J by 4 bases, with 8 bases left in between. This CDR3 spans 13 amino acids. The CDR3 DNA reads TGTGCCAGCTCACAACAGGGAAATCAGCCCCAGCATTTT. Residues: CASSQQGNQPQHF. Together with reference TRBV18 and TRBJ1-5, the CDR3 gives the full variable domain: NAGVMQNPRHLVRRRGQEARLRCSPMKGHSHVYWYRQLPEEGLKFMVYLQKENIIDESGMPKERFSAEFPKEGPSILRIQQVVRGDSAAYFCASSQQGNQPQHFGDGTRLSIL.

This chain uses TRBV12-3 or TRBV12-4 with TRBJ2-1; TRBD2 agrees at 7 bases. The junction had 6 bases not matched to a gene; V was cut back by 2 bases and J by 2 bases. This CDR3 is built from 16 residues. This CDR3 is CASSLLQRDPYNEQFF. CDR3 coding DNA: TGTGCCAGCAGTTTACTCCAGCGGGACCCCTACAATGAGCAGTTCTTC.

The table lists this clonotype with a few counts. J is TRBJ2-5 and V is TRBV5-1; D is possibly TRBD2 (5 bases). CDR3 length equals 14 residues. V lost 4 bases and J 4 bases, leaving 14 bases between the germline ends. Germline V lookup: CDR1 SGHRS, CDR2 YFSETQ. The CDR3 loop is CASSTRESRETQYF. The CDR3, as DNA: TGCGCCAGCAGCACCCGGGAATCGAGAGAGACCCAGTACTTC.

J is TRBJ1-3 and V is TRBV5-5; 9 bases align to TRBD1. V was clipped by 5 bases and J by 7 bases; unmatched bases: 7. The CDR3 extends over 14 amino acids. Germline CDR1 and CDR2: SGHKS and YYEKEE (reference sequence). CDR3 region: CASRATGGRNTIYF. CDR3 coding DNA: TGTGCCAGCAGGGCGACAGGGGGAAGGAACACCATATATTTT.

This clonotype turned up a few times. The J gene is TRBJ1-2, the V gene TRBV5-1, with 7 bases lining up with TRBD1. CDR1 SGHRS and CDR2 YFSETQ come from the germline V gene. V shed 4 bases and J 4 bases; nucleotides not matched to a gene: 25. The CDR3 contains 20 residues. CDR3 residues: CASSEEGNLGLGQRSYGYTF. DNA of the CDR3: TGCGCCAGCAGCGAAGAGGGTAATTTAGGCCTGGGACAGCGCTCCTATGGCTACACCTTC.

This clonotype appeared many times. The CDR3 here is CSARDVGQARYEQYF. The CDR3 nucleotides read TGCAGTGCTAGAGACGTCGGACAGGCGCGTTACGAGCAGTACTTC. The J gene is TRBJ2-7, the V gene TRBV20-1, with TRBD1 matching 7 bases. The length of the CDR3 is 15 residues. V lost 0 bases to trimming and J lost 4 bases; unmatched junction nucleotides: 9. CDR1 is DFQATT and CDR2 is SNEGSKA in the germline V gene (reference sequence).

The chain's CDR3 is CASSPTGLAADTQYF. In DNA, the CDR3 is TGTGCCAGCAGCCCGACGGGACTAGCAGCAGATACGCAGTATTTT. The V gene is TRBV5-4, the J gene TRBJ2-3; TRBD2 aligns across 9 bases. Trimming took 4 bases from V and 4 from J; bases not matched to a gene: 7. CDR1 is SGHNT and CDR2 is YYREEE in the germline V gene (reference sequence). The CDR3 totals 15 residues.

The CDR3 DNA sequence: TGTGCCAGCAGCTTAGACAACAGGGGGAATGAGCAGTTCTTC. As protein: CASSLDNRGNEQFF. This chain joins TRBV7-2 and TRBJ2-1; 8 bases match TRBD1. The CDR3 length is 14 residues. Trimming cost V 1 base and J 7 bases; bases outside gene matches: 3. CDR1 is SGHTA, CDR2 FQGNSA, per germline.

This clonotype was counted ten times or more. The rearrangement uses TRBV7-9 and TRBJ1-1; perhaps TRBD1 as D (5 bases). The germline V and J ends were trimmed by 9 bases and 0 bases, with 17 bases remaining between them. CDR3 length: 15 residues. In germline, CDR1 is SEHNR, CDR2 FQNEAQ (reference sequence). This CDR3 reads CASQLPGGLNTEAFF. The CDR3 DNA reads TGTGCCAGTCAGCTTCCGGGGGGTTTGAACACTGAAGCTTTCTTT.

This clonotype turned up a few times. This chain connects TRBV5-1 to TRBJ2-5; 8 bases match TRBD2. CDR3 size: 15 residues. V lost 7 bases to trimming and J lost 2 bases; unmatched junction nucleotides: 10. Germline V CDR1 and CDR2: SGHRS, YFSETQ. DNA of the CDR3: TGCGCCAGCTGCCTTAGCGGGGACCTTCAAGAGACCCAGTACTTC. It encodes CASCLSGDLQETQYF.

This clonotype was counted between two and nine times. This chain uses TRBV27 with TRBJ2-1; 10 bases are a match to TRBD2. J lost 10 bases, V lost 4 bases, and 13 bases had no gene match. CDR3 size: 16 residues. The germline V gene encodes CDR1 MNHEY and CDR2 SMNVEV (reference sequence). The CDR3 is CASSYYKAGGVKEQFF. CDR3 sequence (DNA): TGTGCCAGCAGTTATTATAAAGCGGGAGGGGTTAAGGAGCAGTTCTTC.

Many counts were recorded for this clonotype. The chain carries TRBV15 and TRBJ1-4; 7 bases line up with TRBD1. This CDR3 contains 15 residues. CDR1 and CDR2 from the germline V gene are LNHNV and YYDKDF (reference sequence). Germline trimming cut 4 bases from V and 7 bases from J; bases unmatched to any gene: 9. The CDR3 DNA sequence: TGTGCCACCAGCAAAGGGGGACAGATGGGTGAAAAACTGTTTTTT. Translating it yields CATSKGGQMGEKLFF.

This chain joins TRBV20-1 and TRBJ2-6; 8 bases are a match to TRBD2. CDR3 length: 17 amino acids. Trimming took 3 bases from V and 0 from J; bases not matched to a gene: 7. Germline V gives CDR1 DFQATT, CDR2 SNEGSKA (reference sequence). This CDR3 reads CSASGAGGNSGANVLTF. In DNA, the CDR3 is TGCAGTGCTAGTGGTGCGGGGGGAAACTCTGGGGCCAACGTCCTGACTTTC.